This T cell receptor (beta chain) came from a study of shared clonotypes between healthy human individuals (dated by TCRdb to between 2020 and 2021). For the wider study: The cohort comprised a couple of women and three men aged 18 to 49 years. Each donor's leukapheresis produced roughly between about 0.9 and 9.5 billion PBMCs. Blood TCR repertoires of a handful of healthy adults were deeply sequenced to estimate repertoire size and the extent of clonotype sharing between individuals. Libraries were prepared and TCR repertoires were sequenced by different laboratories using diverse techniques, in order to increase sequencing depth and limit assay-specific biases. Per donor, three plates each were used for CD4 naive and CD4 memory, two for CD8 naive, and one for CD8 memory.

What the work shows at the level of the full study, not this receptor alone: Naive subsets generally had larger estimated clonotype richness than memory subsets. Pairwise subsampling indicated that sequencing depth was expected to affect the degree of clonotype sharing among donors. Sampling was restricted to blood, and TCR repertoires in tissue are likely to differ from TCR repertoires in blood. Across four donors, around 5.4% of naive CD4, roughly 3.4% of naive CD8, 2.3% of memory CD4, and approximately 0.4% of memory CD8 clonotypes were shared. Even with the large sequencing depth, rarefaction of the sorted-subset datasets indicated that sequencing was incomplete. The genetic and exposure-history diversity represented was limited by the small number of donors. Higher generation probabilities were observed for clonotypes shared by all four sorted-subset donors than for non-shared clonotypes.

V is reduced by 0 bases and J by 1 base, leaving a spacing of 9 bases between them. Looking up the germline V gene (reference sequence) yields CDR1 MNHEY and CDR2 SMNVEV. The CDR3 numbers 15 residues from cysteine through phenylalanine. The read is trimmed to its CDR3 DNA, 45 bases read in frame from base 1. As to this clone: Its antigen is currently not known. Base qualities are not at hand, and no much larger clone is one base apart.

TCR CDR3 regions were amplified from genomic DNA by multiplex PCR using the deep immunoSEQ assay. Extracted genomic DNA from each cell subset was distributed evenly across all wells of several immunoSEQ 96-well plates, and each plate was treated as a replicate. For sorted subsets, roughly 200 ng of genomic DNA, equivalent to roughly 33,000 T cell genomes, went into each replicate PCR. Purified libraries were quantified with a Qubit 3.0 fluorometer, sized on a Bioanalyzer 2100, and re-quantified with the KAPA Library Quantification kit. Every immunoSEQ 96-well plate was sequenced on a dedicated single-read 150-cycle Illumina NextSeq 550 flow cell. On the study's bioinformatics: Because the immunoSEQ output included only junctional sequences and no quality scores, the filtering could not be the same as the filtering used for full-length reads. Sequences were annotated with PyIR, a Python wrapper for IgBLAST v1.9, and V/J genes and CDR3 were assigned using IMGT germline references. Reads were filtered out if the reads had weak V/J assignments (E-value above 1e-6), no CDR3, stop codons, out-of-frame junctions, or ambiguous translated residues. A V3J clonotype was defined by an identical inferred V gene, J gene, and CDR3 amino acid sequence. Percentage overlap between repertoires was computed as shared unique clonotypes divided by the size of the smaller repertoire. RTK rarefaction, the Chao1 estimator, and Recon v2.1 estimates of unobserved clonotypes were used to assess repertoire richness. Generation probabilities were computed with OLGA for all TCRbeta clonotypes obtained by the gDNA method from several donors. TCRdb retrieved this table from immuneACCESS and kept in-frame rearrangements only. Not all clones are present; in checked studies, unresolved V genes account for under half, and no reason is known for the remainder. V, J and clone size are taken as reported in that table, and D and trimming were inferred from the DNA itself. This sample gives fewer than 400,000 clones in total; around 74% of them show up just once. Approximately 10% of the sample lies in the top ten.

Healthy HIV-negative adults with no recently reported acute infections or vaccinations were included as donors. Only Caucasian adults living in Nashville, Tennessee, USA were represented among the donors. CD4+ T cells were enriched by magnetic negative selection; naive cells were then positively selected on CD45RA, and the negative fraction formed the memory subset. Blood was obtained by leukapheresis, after which PBMCs were separated by Ficoll-Histopaque density gradient centrifugation and cryopreserved in liquid nitrogen vapor phase. Analytical flow cytometry was used to check the purity and quantity of every magnetically sorted T cell population. Each sorted fraction had its genomic DNA isolated and then quantified by UV absorbance on a Nanodrop 2000c.

The chain links TRBV27 with TRBJ2-5, with the D gene uncertain. Input material: memory CD4+ T cells sorted from blood. According to the study, the label for this sample's cell subset or site signals: CD45RA-negative fraction. This receptor was obtained from a man aged 25 to 40 in good health. The sequence in DNA is TGTGCCAGCAGTTTATCCCGACAAAGCCAAGAGACCCAGTACTTC. This is translated as CASSLSRQSQETQYF.